The 13 T cell receptor beta chains in this list originate from one sample, sequenced in a study of molecular identifiers for immune sequencing clone quantification. MiXCR, run by TCRdb on the PCR reads, gives a single entry per CDR3 protein. The sample shows approximately 630,000 distinct CDR3 sequences, around 25% of them seen only once. The sample taken for sequencing was naive CD8+ T cells from blood, with Jurkat cell RNA spiked in. Indicated subset: FACS-sorted CD8+CD4-CCR7+CD45RA+ naive T cells. The receptors shown here come from a human donor in good health. Some libraries in this study had Jurkat cell RNA spiked in.

This sequence joins TRBV29-1 and TRBJ2-2; D remains ambiguous. The germline gives CDR1 SQVTM, CDR2 ANQGSEA. The CDR3 loop spans 12 amino acids. The germline V and J ends were trimmed by 7 bases and 4 bases, with 10 bases remaining between them. The CDR3 loop is CSANVFTGELFF. DNA of the CDR3: TGCAGCGCGAACGTTTTCACCGGGGAGCTGTTTTTT.

With regard to this clonotype: A read error may be the cause here, since a much bigger clone is one base away. The chain carries TRBV7-9 and TRBJ2-2; maybe TRBD1 (5 bases). V was shortened by 8 bases and J by 1 base, with 11 bases between the two germline ends. Germline CDR1 SEHNR, CDR2 FQNEAQ (reference sequence). The CDR3 is 14 amino acids. The CDR3 here is CASGSGQNTGELFF. The DNA of the CDR3 is TGTGCCAGCGGCTCCGGACAGAACACCGGGGAGCTGTTTTTT.

This clonotype was counted between two and nine times. The V gene is TRBV7-6, the J gene TRBJ1-3; D perhaps matches TRBD1 (5 bases). Trimming removed 6 bases from V and 3 bases from J, with 12 bases in between. CDR1 and CDR2 from the germline V gene are SGHVS and FNYEAQ. This CDR3 spans 14 amino acids. The DNA of the CDR3 is TGTGCCAGCAGTGGAGGGGCCGGTGGAAACACCATATATTTT. Its protein product is CASSGGAGGNTIYF.

This chain joins TRBV19 and TRBJ2-2; TRBD1 matches 7 bases. Germline assignment: CDR1 LNHDA and CDR2 SQIVND (reference sequence). CDR3 length equals 14 residues. V trimming: 4 bases; J trimming: 6 bases; junction bases outside the gene matches: 5. Written as DNA, the CDR3 is TGTGCCAGTAGTACACCGGGACAGTCCGGGGAGCTGTTTTTT. Translation: CASSTPGQSGELFF.

This sequence joins TRBV7-9 and TRBJ1-2; no definite D call. Germline-derived CDR1 and CDR2 are SEHNR and FQNEAQ (reference sequence). CDR3 size: 15 residues. Trimming took off 7 bases at V and 1 base at J, with 16 bases between the two ends. The CDR3 nucleotides are TGTGCCAGCAAGCCGGGAAACAGTAATAACTATGGCTACACCTTC. The encoded protein is CASKPGNSNNYGYTF.

This clonotype appeared a few times. This chain connects TRBV7-9 to TRBJ1-4; 7 positions agree with TRBD1. This CDR3 spans 17 amino acids. V gave up 0 bases and J gave up 0 bases; unmatched junction bases: 4. The germline V gene encodes CDR1 SEHNR and CDR2 FQNEAQ (reference sequence). The CDR3 DNA sequence: TGTGCCAGCAGCTTAGCCTGGCAGGGGGCAACTAATGAAAAACTGTTTTTT. Protein product: CASSLAWQGATNEKLFF. Full variable domain (remainder filled in from reference TRBV7-9 and TRBJ1-4): DTGVSQNPRHKITKRGQNVTFRCDPISEHNRLYWYRQTLGQGPEFLTYFQNEAQLEKSRLLSDRFSAERPKGSFSTLEIQRTEQGDSAMYLCASSLAWQGATNEKLFFGSGTQLSVL.

This clonotype was observed at least ten times. V gene TRBV28 combines with J gene TRBJ2-7; D is tentatively TRBD1 or TRBD2 (5 bases each). Trimming cost V 3 bases and J 4 bases, with 19 bases left between them. Germline V lookup: CDR1 MDHEN, CDR2 SYDVKM. This CDR3 has 16 residues. CDR3: CASSFYDRTGGYEQYF. The CDR3 nucleotides are TGTGCCAGCAGTTTTTATGACAGAACAGGCGGGTACGAGCAGTACTTC.

With respect to this clonotype: One end of the junction fails to match germline, which may point to a read error. The chain has TRBV12-3 or TRBV12-4 and TRBJ2-6; D may be TRBD1 or TRBD2 (5 bases each). The CDR3 has 17 residues. CDR3 in DNA: TGTGCCCGCGGTTTATCCGGGGTCAACTCTGGGGCCAACGTCCTGGCTTTC. This encodes CARGLSGVNSGANVLAF.

This clonotype has ten or more counts. The CDR3 DNA sequence: TGCGCCAGCAGCCATCCAGCGGGGGGCCGGGCCAACACTGAAGCTTTCTTT. As protein: CASSHPAGGRANTEAFF. The chain links TRBV4-1 to TRBJ1-1; D may be TRBD1 (6 bases). V shed 3 bases and J shed 2 bases, with 19 bases lying between them. CDR1 is MGHRA and CDR2 is YSYEKL in the germline V gene. The CDR3 has 17 amino acids.

This clonotype was recorded at least ten times. The V gene is TRBV28, the J gene TRBJ2-7; TRBD2 agrees at 8 bases. Trimming cost V 6 bases and J 5 bases; bases outside gene matches: 15. The CDR3 extends over 16 amino acids. The germline gives CDR1 MDHEN, CDR2 SYDVKM. CDR3: CASSQTLAGRPDEQYF. The CDR3 nucleotides read TGTGCCAGCAGCCAAACCTTAGCGGGAAGACCCGACGAGCAGTACTTC.

A remark on this clonotype: The junction does not match germline at one end; this may be a read error. The chain links TRBV7-2 to TRBJ2-7, with a weak D call TRBD2 (6 bases). This CDR3 contains 15 residues. CDR1 SGHTA and CDR2 FQGNSA come from the germline V gene. The CDR3: CASGLELAAYYEQYF. The CDR3 DNA sequence: TGTGCCAGCGGCTTAGAACTAGCTGCTTACTACGAGCAGTACTTC. The whole variable domain, remainder taken from reference TRBV7-2 and TRBJ2-7, is GAGVSQSPSNKVTEKGKDVELRCDPISGHTALYWYRQSLGQGLEFLIYFQGNSAPDKSGLPSDRFSAERTGGSVSTLTIQRTQQEDSAVYLCASGLELAAYYEQYFGPGTRLTVT.

This clonotype was detected only once. A single base separates this from a much larger clone, so it may be a read error. V and J are TRBV29-1 and TRBJ2-3; 10 positions match TRBD2. This CDR3 is built from 15 residues. From germline, CDR1 is SQVTM and CDR2 ANQGSEA. V dropped 3 bases and J dropped 0; count of bases not matched to a gene: 3. The CDR3 spells CSVDGTSDSTDTQYF. The CDR3 DNA is TGCAGCGTTGACGGGACTAGCGATAGCACAGATACGCAGTATTTT.

This clonotype has more than one count but fewer than ten. V is TRBV6-6 and J is TRBJ1-3; TRBD1 might be the D (6 bases). CDR3 length equals 18 residues. Trimming removed 5 bases at V and 0 bases at J, with 20 bases between. Germline CDR1 reads MNHNY; CDR2 reads SVGAGI (reference sequence). CDR3 amino acids: CASSSGDIGFGSGNTIYF. In nucleotides, the CDR3 is TGTGCCAGCAGTAGTGGGGACATAGGATTTGGCTCTGGAAACACCATATATTTT.